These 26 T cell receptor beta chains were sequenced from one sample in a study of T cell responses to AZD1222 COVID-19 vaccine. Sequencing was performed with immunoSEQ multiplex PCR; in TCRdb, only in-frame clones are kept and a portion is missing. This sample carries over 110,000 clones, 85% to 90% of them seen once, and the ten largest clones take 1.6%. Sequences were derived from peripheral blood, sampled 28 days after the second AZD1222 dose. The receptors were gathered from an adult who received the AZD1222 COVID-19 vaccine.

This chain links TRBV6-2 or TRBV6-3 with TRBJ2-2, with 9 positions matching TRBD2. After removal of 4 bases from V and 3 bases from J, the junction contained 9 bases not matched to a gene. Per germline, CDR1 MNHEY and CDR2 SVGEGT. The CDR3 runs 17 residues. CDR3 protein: CASSLGRLAVYTGELFF. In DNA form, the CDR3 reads TGTGCCAGCAGTTTAGGGAGACTAGCGGTCTACACCGGGGAGCTGTTTTTT.

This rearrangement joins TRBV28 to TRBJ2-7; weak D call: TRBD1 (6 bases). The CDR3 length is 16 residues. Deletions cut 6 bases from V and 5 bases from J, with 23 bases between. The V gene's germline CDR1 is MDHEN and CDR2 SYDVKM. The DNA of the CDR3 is TGTGCCAGCAGCCCGCGACAGGTTGTCCCCGTCCACGAGCAGTACTTC. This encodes CASSPRQVVPVHEQYF.

Written as DNA, the CDR3 is TGTGCCAGCAGCCCTCCGGGACAGGTGAACACCGGGGAGCTGTTTTTT. Translated, it gives CASSPPGQVNTGELFF. The chain links TRBV7-3 to TRBJ2-2; 8 positions match TRBD1. The junction had 6 bases not matched to a gene; V was cut back by 5 bases and J by 1 base. CDR1 and CDR2 (germline): SGHTA, FQGTGA. The CDR3 contains 16 residues.

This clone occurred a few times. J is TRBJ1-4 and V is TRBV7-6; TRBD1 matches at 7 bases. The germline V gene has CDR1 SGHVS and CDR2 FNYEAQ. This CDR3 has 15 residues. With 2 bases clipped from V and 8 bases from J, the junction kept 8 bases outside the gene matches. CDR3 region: CASSLNPGGREKLFF. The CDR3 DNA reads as TGTGCCAGCAGCTTAAATCCAGGGGGACGGGAAAAACTGTTTTTT.

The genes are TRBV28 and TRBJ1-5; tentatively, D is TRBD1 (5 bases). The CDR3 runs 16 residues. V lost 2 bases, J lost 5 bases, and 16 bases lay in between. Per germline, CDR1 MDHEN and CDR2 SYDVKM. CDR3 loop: CASSLGAGTGYQPQHF. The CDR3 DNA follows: TGTGCCAGCAGTTTAGGGGCAGGGACGGGATATCAGCCCCAGCATTTT.

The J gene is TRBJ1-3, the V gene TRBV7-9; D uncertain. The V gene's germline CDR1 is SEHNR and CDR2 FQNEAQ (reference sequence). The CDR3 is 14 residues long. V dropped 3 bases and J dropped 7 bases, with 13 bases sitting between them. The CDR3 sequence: CASSLGFQSNTIYF. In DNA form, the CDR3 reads TGTGCCAGCAGCTTGGGGTTCCAGTCGAACACCATATATTTT.

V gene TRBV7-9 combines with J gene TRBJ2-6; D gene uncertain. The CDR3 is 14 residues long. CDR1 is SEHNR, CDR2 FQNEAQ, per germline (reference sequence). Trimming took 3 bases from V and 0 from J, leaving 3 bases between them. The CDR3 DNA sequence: TGTGCCAGCAGCTTCGCCTCTGGGGCCAACGTCCTGACTTTC. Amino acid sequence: CASSFASGANVLTF.

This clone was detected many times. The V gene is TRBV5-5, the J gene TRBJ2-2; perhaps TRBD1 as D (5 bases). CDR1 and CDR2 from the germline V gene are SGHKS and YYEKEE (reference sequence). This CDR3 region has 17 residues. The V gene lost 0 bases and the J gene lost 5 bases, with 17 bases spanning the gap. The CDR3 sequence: CASSLVVRQGPTGELFF. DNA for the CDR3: TGTGCCAGCAGCTTGGTCGTTCGGCAGGGCCCGACCGGGGAGCTGTTTTTT.

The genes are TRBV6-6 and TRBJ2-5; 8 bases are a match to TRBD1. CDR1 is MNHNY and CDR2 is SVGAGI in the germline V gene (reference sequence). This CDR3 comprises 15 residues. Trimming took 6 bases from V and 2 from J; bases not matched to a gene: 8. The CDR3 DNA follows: TGTGCCAGCAGCTCCGACAGGGGCCGGCAAGAGACCCAGTACTTC. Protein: CASSSDRGRQETQYF.

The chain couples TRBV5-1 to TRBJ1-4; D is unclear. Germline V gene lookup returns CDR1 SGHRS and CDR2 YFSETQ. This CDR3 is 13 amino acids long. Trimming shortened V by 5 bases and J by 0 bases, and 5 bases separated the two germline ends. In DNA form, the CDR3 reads TGCGCCAGCAGACCTACAACTAATGAAAAACTGTTTTTT. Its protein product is CASRPTTNEKLFF.

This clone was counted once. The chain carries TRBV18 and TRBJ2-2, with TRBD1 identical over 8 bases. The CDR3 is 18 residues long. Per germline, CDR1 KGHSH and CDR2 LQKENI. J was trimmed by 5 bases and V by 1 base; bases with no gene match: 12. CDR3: CASSPRPIQGVRTGELFF. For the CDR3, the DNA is TGTGCCAGCTCACCACGGCCGATACAGGGGGTCAGGACCGGGGAGCTGTTTTTT.

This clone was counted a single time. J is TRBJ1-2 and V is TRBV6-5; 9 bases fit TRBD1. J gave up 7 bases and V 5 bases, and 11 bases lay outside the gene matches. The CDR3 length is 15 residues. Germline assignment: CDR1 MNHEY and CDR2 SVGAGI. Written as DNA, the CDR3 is TGTGCCAGCAGTCGGGACAGGGCCCCAGTAGGTGGCTACACCTTC. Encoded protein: CASSRDRAPVGGYTF.

This CDR3 is CATSQTTDTQYF. CDR3 bases: TGTGCCACCAGCCAGACCACAGATACGCAGTATTTT. The chain is built from TRBV24-1 and TRBJ2-3, with D hard to call. With 7 bases removed from V and 2 bases from J, the gap between germline ends came to 6 bases. Germline V gene sequence: CDR1 KGHDR, CDR2 SFDVKD. This CDR3 region has 12 residues.

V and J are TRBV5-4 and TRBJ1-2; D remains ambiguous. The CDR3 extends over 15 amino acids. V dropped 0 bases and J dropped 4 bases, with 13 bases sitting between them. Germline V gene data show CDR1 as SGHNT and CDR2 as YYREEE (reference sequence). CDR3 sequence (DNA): TGTGCCAGCAGCTTGGCCGGGCGGGGAGGCTATGGCTACACCTTC. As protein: CASSLAGRGGYGYTF.

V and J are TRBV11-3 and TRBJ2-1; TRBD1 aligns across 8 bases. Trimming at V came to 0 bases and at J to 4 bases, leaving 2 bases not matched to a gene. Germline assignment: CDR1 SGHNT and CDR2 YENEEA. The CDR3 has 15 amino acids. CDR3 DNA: TGTGCCAGCAGCTTAGATGGGACAGGTTACAATGAGCAGTTCTTC. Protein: CASSLDGTGYNEQFF. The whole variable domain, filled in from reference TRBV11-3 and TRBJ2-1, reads EAGVVQSPRYKIIEKKQPVAFWCNPISGHNTLYWYLQNLGQGPELLIRYENEEAVDDSQLPKDRFSAERLKGVDSTLKIQPAELGDSAVYLCASSLDGTGYNEQFFGPGTRLTVL.

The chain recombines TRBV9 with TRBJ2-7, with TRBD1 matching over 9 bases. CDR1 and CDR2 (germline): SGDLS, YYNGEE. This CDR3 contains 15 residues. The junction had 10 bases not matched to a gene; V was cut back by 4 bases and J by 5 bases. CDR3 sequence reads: CASSLSGTGFNEQYF. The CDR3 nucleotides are TGTGCCAGCAGCCTCTCAGGGACAGGGTTCAACGAGCAGTACTTC.

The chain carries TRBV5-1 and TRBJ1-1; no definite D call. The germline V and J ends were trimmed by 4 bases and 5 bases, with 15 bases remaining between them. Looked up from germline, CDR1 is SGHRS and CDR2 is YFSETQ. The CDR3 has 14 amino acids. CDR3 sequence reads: CASSTVTGSTEAFF. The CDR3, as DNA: TGCGCCAGCAGCACAGTAACGGGGTCGACTGAAGCTTTCTTT.

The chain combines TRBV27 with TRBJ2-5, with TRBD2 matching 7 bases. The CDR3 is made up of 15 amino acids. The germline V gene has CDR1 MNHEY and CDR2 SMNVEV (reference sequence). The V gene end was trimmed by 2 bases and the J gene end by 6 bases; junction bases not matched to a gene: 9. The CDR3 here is CASSLRRELGKTQYF. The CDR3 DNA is TGTGCCAGCAGTTTAAGGCGGGAGCTCGGGAAGACCCAGTACTTC.

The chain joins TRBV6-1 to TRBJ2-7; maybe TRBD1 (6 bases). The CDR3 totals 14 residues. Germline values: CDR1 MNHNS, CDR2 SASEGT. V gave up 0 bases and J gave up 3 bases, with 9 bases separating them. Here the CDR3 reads CASSEALRGYEQYF. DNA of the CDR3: TGTGCCAGCAGTGAAGCGCTCAGGGGCTACGAGCAGTACTTC.

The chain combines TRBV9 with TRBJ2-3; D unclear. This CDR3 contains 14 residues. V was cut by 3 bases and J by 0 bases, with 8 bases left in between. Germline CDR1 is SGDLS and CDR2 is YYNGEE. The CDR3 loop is CASSGALSTDTQYF. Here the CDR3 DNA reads TGTGCCAGCAGCGGAGCCCTTAGCACAGATACGCAGTATTTT.

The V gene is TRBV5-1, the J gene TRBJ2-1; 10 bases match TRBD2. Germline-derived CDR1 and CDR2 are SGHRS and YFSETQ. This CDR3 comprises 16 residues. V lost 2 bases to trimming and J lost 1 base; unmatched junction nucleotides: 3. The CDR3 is CASSLVTSGSYNEQFF. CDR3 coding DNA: TGCGCCAGCAGCTTAGTGACTAGCGGGTCCTACAATGAGCAGTTCTTC.

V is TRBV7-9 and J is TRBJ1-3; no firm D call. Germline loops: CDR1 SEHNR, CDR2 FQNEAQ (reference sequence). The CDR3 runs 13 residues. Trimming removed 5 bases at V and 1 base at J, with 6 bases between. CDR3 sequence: CASSTGSGNTIYF. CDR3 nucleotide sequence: TGTGCCAGCAGCACGGGGTCTGGAAACACCATATATTTT.

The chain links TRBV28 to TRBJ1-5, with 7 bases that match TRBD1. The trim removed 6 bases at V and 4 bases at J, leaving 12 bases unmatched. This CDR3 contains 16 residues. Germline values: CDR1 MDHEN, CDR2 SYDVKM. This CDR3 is CASSSGQLIQNQPQHF. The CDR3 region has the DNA TGTGCCAGCAGCTCGGGACAGCTTATTCAGAATCAGCCCCAGCATTTT.

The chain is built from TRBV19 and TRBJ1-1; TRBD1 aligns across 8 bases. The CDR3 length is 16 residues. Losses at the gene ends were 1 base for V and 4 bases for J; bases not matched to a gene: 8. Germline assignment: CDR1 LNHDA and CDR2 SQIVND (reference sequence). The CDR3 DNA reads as TGTGCCAGTAGTATAGCTCATGGACAGGGAGGCACTGAAGCTTTCTTT. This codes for CASSIAHGQGGTEAFF. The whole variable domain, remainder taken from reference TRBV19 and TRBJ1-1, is DGGITQSPKYLFRKEGQNVTLSCEQNLNHDAMYWYRQDPGQGLRLIYYSQIVNDFQKGDIAEGYSVSREKKESFPLTVTSAQKNPTAFYLCASSIAHGQGGTEAFFGQGTRLTVV.

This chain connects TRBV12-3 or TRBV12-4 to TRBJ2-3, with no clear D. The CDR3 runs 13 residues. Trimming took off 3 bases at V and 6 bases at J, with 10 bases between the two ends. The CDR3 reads CASSFSTPDTQYF. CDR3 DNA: TGTGCCAGCAGTTTTAGTACCCCGGATACGCAGTATTTT.

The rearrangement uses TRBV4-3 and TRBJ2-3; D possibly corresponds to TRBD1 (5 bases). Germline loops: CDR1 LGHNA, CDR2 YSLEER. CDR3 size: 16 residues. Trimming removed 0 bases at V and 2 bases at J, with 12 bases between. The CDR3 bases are TGCGCCAGCAGCCAAGAGGGCAGGGTTATCACAGATACGCAGTATTTT. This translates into CASSQEGRVITDTQYF.